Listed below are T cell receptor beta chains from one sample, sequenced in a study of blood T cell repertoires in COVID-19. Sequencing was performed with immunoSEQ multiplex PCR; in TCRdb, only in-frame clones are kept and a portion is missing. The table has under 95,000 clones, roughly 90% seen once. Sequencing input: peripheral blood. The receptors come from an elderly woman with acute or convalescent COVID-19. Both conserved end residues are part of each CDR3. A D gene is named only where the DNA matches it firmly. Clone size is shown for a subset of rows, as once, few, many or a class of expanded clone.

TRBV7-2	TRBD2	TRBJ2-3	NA	TGTGCCAGCAGCCCCCGGACTAGCGGGGGGTCAGATACGCAGTATTTT	CASSPRTSGGSDTQYF
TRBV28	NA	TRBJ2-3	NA	TGTGCCAGTACGGGCACAGATACGCAGTATTTT	CASTGTDTQYF
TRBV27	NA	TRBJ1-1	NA	TGTGCCAGCAGTTTGGTGGCGGGTAACACTGAAGCTTTCTTT	CASSLVAGNTEAFF
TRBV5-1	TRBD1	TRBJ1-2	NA	TGCGCCAGCAGCTTGGGGACAGGGGGCTATGGCTACACCTTC	CASSLGTGGYGYTF
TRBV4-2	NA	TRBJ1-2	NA	TGTGCCAGCAGCCAACGGGGGGAGGGCTATGGCTACACCTTC	CASSQRGEGYGYTF
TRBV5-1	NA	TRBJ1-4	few	TGCGCCAGCAGCTTGTGGGGGGATGCTGAAAAACTGTTTTTT	CASSLWGDAEKLFF
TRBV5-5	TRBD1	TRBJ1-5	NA	TGTGCCAGCAGCGGGACAGGAAGGGCGGATCAGCCCCAGCATTTT	CASSGTGRADQPQHF
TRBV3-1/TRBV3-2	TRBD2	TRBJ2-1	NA	TGTGCCAGCAGCCAAGTAGGGCTAGCGGGGGGTTTTAGCTCCTACAATGAGCAGTTCTTC	CASSQVGLAGGFSSYNEQFF
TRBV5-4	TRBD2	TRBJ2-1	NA	TGTGCCAGCAGCTCGGCCATAACGGGGGGGGCCAGTGAGCAGTTCTTC	CASSSAITGGASEQFF
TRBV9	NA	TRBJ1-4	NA	TGTGCCAGCAGCTCCCATCCTTTTGGGGCTGAAAAACTGTTTTTT	CASSSHPFGAEKLFF
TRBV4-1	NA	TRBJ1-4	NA	TGCGCCAGCAGCCAAGGGACGAGGGCTACATCCTTTGCAACTAATGAAAAACTGTTTTTT	CASSQGTRATSFATNEKLFF
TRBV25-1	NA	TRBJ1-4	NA	TGTGCCAGCAGTGACCACCAAACCTCAGGTTCCGGCGAAAAACTGTTTTTT	CASSDHQTSGSGEKLFF
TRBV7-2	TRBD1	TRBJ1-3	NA	TGTGCCAGCAGCTCGACAGGGAACTCTGGAAACACCATATATTTT	CASSSTGNSGNTIYF
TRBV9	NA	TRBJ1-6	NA	TGTGCCAGCAGCGCCTCCGAGGGGGGGGCGCGACGAATTTCACCCCTCCACTTT	CASSASEGGARRISPLHF
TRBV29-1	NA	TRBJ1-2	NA	TGCAGCGTTGTGGTAGGGCAGCTCGGACTGTATGGCTACACCTTC	CSVVVGQLGLYGYTF
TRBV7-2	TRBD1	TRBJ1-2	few	TGTGCCAGCAGCTTACGAACAGGGGTTGAAGGCTACACCTTC	CASSLRTGVEGYTF
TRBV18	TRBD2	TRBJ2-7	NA	TGTGCCAGCTCACAGGGACTAGCGACCTACGAGCAGTACTTC	CASSQGLATYEQYF
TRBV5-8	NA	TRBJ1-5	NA	TGTGCCAGCAGCGCCGCAGGAAATCAGCCCCAGCATTTT	CASSAAGNQPQHF
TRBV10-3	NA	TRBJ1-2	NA	TGTGCCATCGGAGAGGGGGATGTCTATGGCTACACCTTC	CAIGEGDVYGYTF
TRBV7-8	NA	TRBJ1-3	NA	TGTGCCAGCAGCGGCAGGGTCTCTGGAAACACCATATATTTT	CASSGRVSGNTIYF
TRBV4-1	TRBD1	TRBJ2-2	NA	TGCGCCAGCAGCCCTCCGGACAGGGGGCCCGGGGAGCTGTTTTTT	CASSPPDRGPGELFF
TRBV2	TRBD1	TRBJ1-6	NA	TGTGCCGGCCTGACCCCAGGGGGCGACTCACCCCTCCACTTT	CAGLTPGGDSPLHF
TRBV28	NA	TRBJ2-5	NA	TGTGCCAGCAGCGCCCCCCGACAGGCCAGGAAGACCCAGTACTTC	CASSAPRQARKTQYF
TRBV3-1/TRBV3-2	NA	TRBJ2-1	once	TGTGCCAGCAGTCCTGGCAGGGAACAGTTCTTC	CASSPGREQFF
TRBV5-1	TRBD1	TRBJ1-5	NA	TGCGCCAGCAGCCTGGAAGGGGGCGCCGGCCAGCCCCAGCATTTT	CASSLEGGAGQPQHF
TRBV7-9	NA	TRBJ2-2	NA	TGTGCCAGCCGAAGGGGGGGCCAGTTGGAGCTGTTTTTT	CASRRGGQLELFF
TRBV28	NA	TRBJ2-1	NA	TGTGCCAGCAGCTGGAGGGAGAACGAGTTCTTC	CASSWRENEFF
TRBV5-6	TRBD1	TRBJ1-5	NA	TGTGCCAGCAGCTTGGGGGGGACAGCTAGCAATCAGCCCCAGCATTTT	CASSLGGTASNQPQHF
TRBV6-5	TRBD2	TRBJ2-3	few	TGTGCCAGCACGAAGCAGCGGGGGGGCACAGATACGCAGTATTTT	CASTKQRGGTDTQYF
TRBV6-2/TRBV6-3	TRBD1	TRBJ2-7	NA	TGTGCCAGCAGTCTGCCCGGGACAGGGGTGTTCGAGCAGTACTTC	CASSLPGTGVFEQYF
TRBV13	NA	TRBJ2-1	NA	TGTGCCAGCAGCCCCCCCCCAGGACTTAACAATGAGCAGTTCTTC	CASSPPPGLNNEQFF
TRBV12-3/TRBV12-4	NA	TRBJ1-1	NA	TGTGCCAGCAGGCGTACAGGGAGCACTGAAGCTTTCTTT	CASRRTGSTEAFF
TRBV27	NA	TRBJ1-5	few	TGTGCCAGCAGTTTATCGAGGAGTTATCAGCCCCAGCATTTT	CASSLSRSYQPQHF
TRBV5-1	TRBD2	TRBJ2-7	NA	TGCGCCAGCAGCTTAGCGGGGGGGCCACACGAGCAGTACTTC	CASSLAGGPHEQYF
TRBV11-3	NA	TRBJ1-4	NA	TGTGCCAGCAGCCGAGGGGGTTACGGGGAAAAACTGTTTTTT	CASSRGGYGEKLFF
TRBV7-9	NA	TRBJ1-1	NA	TGTGCCAGCAGCTCACAGGGTCTTGAAGCTTTCTTT	CASSSQGLEAFF
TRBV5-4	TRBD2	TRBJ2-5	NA	TGTGCCAGCAGCTTGGCGACGGGGGGGCTATTCGAGACCCAGTACTTC	CASSLATGGLFETQYF
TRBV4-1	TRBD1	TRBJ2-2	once	TGCGCCAGCAGCCGCGGACAGGGGGCCACTAACACCGGGGAGCTGTTTTTT	CASSRGQGATNTGELFF
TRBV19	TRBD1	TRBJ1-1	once	TGTGCCAGTAGTAGGGACAGGGCCAAGGATGAAGCTTTCTTT	CASSRDRAKDEAFF
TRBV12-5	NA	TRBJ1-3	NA	TGTGCTAGTGGTTTGGTACAGACCTCTGGAAACACCATATATTTT	CASGLVQTSGNTIYF
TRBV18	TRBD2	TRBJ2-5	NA	TGTGCCAGCTCACTACGACGGACTAGCGGGGGGACCGTAGAGACCCAGTACTTC	CASSLRRTSGGTVETQYF
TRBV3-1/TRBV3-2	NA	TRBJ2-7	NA	TGTGCCAGCAGTGAACAGGGATCCCTCCCCTACGAGCAGTACTTC	CASSEQGSLPYEQYF
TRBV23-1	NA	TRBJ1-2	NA	TGCGCCAGCAGTCAATCGTGCAGGATTTATGGCTACACCTTC	CASSQSCRIYGYTF
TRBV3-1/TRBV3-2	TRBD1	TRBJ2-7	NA	TGTGCCAGCAGCCTCGGACAGGGGGTCGAGCAGTACTTC	CASSLGQGVEQYF
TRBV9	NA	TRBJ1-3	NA	TGTGCCAGCAGCGTAGGAGCCGGGAAGGAGGACACCATATATTTT	CASSVGAGKEDTIYF
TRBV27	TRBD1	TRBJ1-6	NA	TGTGCCAGCAGTCCCAGGACAGGGGGTTTCGGGCCCCTCCACTTT	CASSPRTGGFGPLHF
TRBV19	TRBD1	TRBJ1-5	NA	TGTGCCAGTATTCGCGACAGGGCAAGCAATCAGCCCCAGCATTTT	CASIRDRASNQPQHF
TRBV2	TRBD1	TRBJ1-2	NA	TGTGCCAGCAGCGCGACAGGGGGGGTTGGTGGCTACACCTTC	CASSATGGVGGYTF
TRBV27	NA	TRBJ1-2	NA	TGTGCCAGCAGTTTGTTAGGGGTAGACTATGGCTACACCTTC	CASSLLGVDYGYTF
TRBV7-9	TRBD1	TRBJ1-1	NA	TGTGCCAGCAGCCCGGGACAGGGGGCGGGTCACACTGAAGCTTTTTTT	CASSPGQGAGHTEAFF
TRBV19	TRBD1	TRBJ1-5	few	TGTGCCAGTAGTAGCCGGGACAGGGGATGGAATCAGCCCCAGCATTTT	CASSSRDRGWNQPQHF
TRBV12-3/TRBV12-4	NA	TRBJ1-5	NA	TGTGCCAGCAGTTCCTTGGGGCGGCAGCCCCAGCATTTT	CASSSLGRQPQHF
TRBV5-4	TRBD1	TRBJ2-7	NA	TGTGCCAGCAGCTTCACAGGGGTGAACGAGCAGTACTTC	CASSFTGVNEQYF
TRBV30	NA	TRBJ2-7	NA	TGTGCCTGGAGTGTACTAGGGAAGAGATCCTACGAGCAGTACTTC	CAWSVLGKRSYEQYF
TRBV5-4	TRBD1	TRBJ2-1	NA	TGTGCCAGCAGCTTGGGGGGACAGGGGACCTACAATGAGCAGTTCTTC	CASSLGGQGTYNEQFF
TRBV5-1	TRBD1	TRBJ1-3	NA	TGCGCCAGCAGCCATTCGGGACAGGGTAACTCTGGAAACACCATATATTTT	CASSHSGQGNSGNTIYF
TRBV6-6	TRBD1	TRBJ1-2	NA	TGTGCCAGCAGCCCGTCAGGGGGTCGCTATGGCTACACCTTC	CASSPSGGRYGYTF
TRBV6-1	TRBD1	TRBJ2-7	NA	TGTGCCAGCAGTGAACGGACAGGGGCCTTTTCCTCCTACGAGCAGTACTTC	CASSERTGAFSSYEQYF
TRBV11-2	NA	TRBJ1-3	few	TGTGCCAGCAGCCGATTCCCCTCCCTCAACAGGGCCGGAAACACCATATATTTT	CASSRFPSLNRAGNTIYF